This passage covers 21 T cell receptor beta chains from one sample sequenced in a study of post-analysis software for immune sequencing data (dated by TCRdb to 2015 to 2017). Receptor libraries were prepared by PCR. Sequencing used an Illumina HiSeq 2500. To reduce PCR and sequencing biases, unique molecular identifiers were incorporated into the TCR beta cDNA libraries. TCRdb's own reprocessing of the public reads used fastp at Q25 and MiXCR and kept productive beta chains. CDR3 protein sequences are deduplicated, and each keeps its most common genes and DNA. In this sample the table shows 150,000 to 200,000 distinct CDR3 sequences, 36% of which occur a single time. The ten biggest clones cover 25% to 35% of the sample. The sample's time point label, in plain terms: second blood draw from one MS patient after hematopoietic stem cell transplantation. This specimen was blood, taken after autologous hematopoietic stem cell transplantation. The receptors originated from a girl aged 5-17 years with multiple sclerosis. Donor details come from another sample of the same person, matched by shared clones.

This chain uses TRBV29-1 with TRBJ1-1, with 7 positions matching TRBD1. This CDR3 has 12 residues. With V trimmed by 8 bases and J by 1 base, 4 bases remained unmatched. Germline V gene sequence: CDR1 SQVTM, CDR2 ANQGSEA. The CDR3 spells CSLTGKNTEAFF. CDR3 sequence (DNA): TGCAGCCTGACAGGGAAGAACACTGAAGCTTTCTTT.

The rearrangement links TRBV5-1 to TRBJ2-5, with unresolved D. The DNA end lines up better with TRBJ2-7; the J call may be wrong. CDR3 length: 13 amino acids. The V gene's germline CDR1 is SGHRS and CDR2 YFSETQ. CDR3 nucleotide sequence: TGCGCCAGCAGCTCGGACGGAACAAACGAGCAGTACTTC. Translation: CASSSDGTNEQYF.

This clonotype was counted a single time. The chain recombines TRBV7-9 with TRBJ2-7, with no clear D. The CDR3 consists of 14 residues. Per the germline V gene, CDR1 is SEHNR and CDR2 is FQNEAQ (reference sequence). Trimming stripped 4 bases from V and 2 bases from J, with 12 bases between. DNA for the CDR3: TGTGCCAGCAGCTCGCGGAATAGGCCCTACGAGCAGTACTTC. It translates to CASSSRNRPYEQYF. Full variable domain (missing parts from reference TRBV7-9 and TRBJ2-7): DTGVSQNPRHKITKRGQNVTFRCDPISEHNRLYWYRQTLGQGPEFLTYFQNEAQLEKSRLLSDRFSAERPKGSFSTLEIQRTEQGDSAMYLCASSSRNRPYEQYFGPGTRLTVT.

The rearrangement joins TRBV27 to TRBJ2-1; TRBD2 matches 11 bases. Trimming removed 5 bases from V and 8 bases from J; junction bases left unmatched: 14. Germline CDR1 and CDR2: MNHEY and SMNVEV (reference sequence). The CDR3 totals 17 residues. The CDR3 spells CASSQRPGTSGVDEQFF. CDR3 sequence (DNA): TGTGCCAGCAGTCAGCGGCCCGGGACTAGCGGCGTAGATGAGCAGTTCTTC.

The chain is built from TRBV2 and TRBJ1-4, with a possible D match to TRBD1 (6 bases). The CDR3 covers 15 residues. Trimming removed 6 bases from V and 5 bases from J, with 16 bases in between. Germline-derived CDR1 and CDR2 are SNHLY and FYNNEI. The CDR3 DNA is TGTGCCAGCAGGGAGACCGGGACACCCAATGAAAAACTGTTTTTT. Its translation: CASRETGTPNEKLFF.

The chain carries TRBV7-9 and TRBJ2-1, with 8 bases identical to TRBD2. From germline, CDR1 is SEHNR and CDR2 FQNEAQ (reference sequence). After removal of 6 bases from V and 7 bases from J, the junction contained 8 bases not matched to a gene. This CDR3 spans 14 amino acids. The DNA of the CDR3 is TGTGCCAGCAGAATCCAGCGGGAGTATAATGAGCAGTTCTTC. It is translated as CASRIQREYNEQFF.

In this sample, this clonotype turned up a few times. This chain joins TRBV11-2 and TRBJ2-5; D perhaps matches TRBD1 (6 bases). V lost 1 base and J lost 3, with 15 bases in between. The CDR3 sequence is 16 residues long. Germline CDR1 and CDR2: SGHAT and FQNNGV. CDR3 bases: TGTGCCAGCAGCTTAGGCCAGAACAGGGCAGAAGAGACCCAGTACTTC. Its translation is CASSLGQNRAEETQYF.

This chain links TRBV20-1 with TRBJ2-7, with D possibly matching TRBD1 (6 bases). Between the trimmed V and J ends, which lost 4 bases and 2 bases, there was a span of 9 bases. Germline CDR1 and CDR2: DFQATT and SNEGSKA (reference sequence). CDR3 length equals 12 residues. As DNA, the CDR3 is TGCAGTGCTACCGGACAGACCTACGAGCAGTACTTC. Its translation: CSATGQTYEQYF.

The J gene is TRBJ2-7, the V gene TRBV14; D remains unclear. The CDR3 spans 14 residues. The V end was cut by 4 bases, the J end by 0 bases, with 10 bases between. Germline V gene lookup returns CDR1 SGHDN and CDR2 FVKESK. CDR3 nucleotide sequence: TGTGCCAGCAGCCCACTGGGGAACTCCTACGAGCAGTACTTC. Amino acid sequence: CASSPLGNSYEQYF.

This clonotype was counted at least ten times. The chain is built from TRBV20-1 and TRBJ2-1; 10 nucleotides line up with TRBD1. V shed 4 bases and J 5 bases; nucleotides not matched to a gene: 2. The CDR3 extends over 13 amino acids. The germline V gene encodes CDR1 DFQATT and CDR2 SNEGSKA (reference sequence). The DNA of the CDR3 is TGCAGTGCTACAGGACAGGGGGACAATGAGCAGTTCTTC. It translates to CSATGQGDNEQFF.

The chain combines TRBV12-3 or TRBV12-4 with TRBJ2-3; 10 nucleotides agree with TRBD2. The ends lost 7 bases at V and 1 base at J; junction bases unmatched: 5. This CDR3 spans 15 amino acids. CDR3 coding DNA: TGTGCCAGCACTACTAGCGGGACCGGCACAGATACGCAGTATTTT. Amino acid sequence: CASTTSGTGTDTQYF.

This chain connects TRBV25-1 to TRBJ2-5; D not resolved. This CDR3 comprises 16 residues. Trimming took off 5 bases at V and 0 bases at J, with 16 bases between the two ends. Germline-derived CDR1 and CDR2 are MGHDK and SYGVNS. Here the CDR3 DNA reads TGTGCCAGCAGTCCCTTAGAGGAGACGCACCAAGAGACCCAGTACTTC. It specifies CASSPLEETHQETQYF.

A few counts support this clonotype. The chain employs TRBV28 and TRBJ1-2; 10 positions match TRBD1. Germline V gene data show CDR1 as MDHEN and CDR2 as SYDVKM. The J segment lost 5 bases and the V segment lost 6 bases, leaving 15 bases of the junction unmatched. The CDR3 covers 17 residues. In DNA form, the CDR3 reads TGTGCCAGCAGCTACTCCGGGACAGGGGTCAAACTTTATGGCTACACCTTC. Translated, it gives CASSYSGTGVKLYGYTF.

This clonotype was seen a handful of times. The V gene is TRBV5-1, the J gene TRBJ2-7; 11 bases align to TRBD1. The CDR3 is made up of 18 amino acids. V lost 0 bases, J lost 3 bases, and 11 bases stayed unmatched. Germline V CDR1 and CDR2: SGHRS, YFSETQ. CDR3 residues: CASSLGSDRGRGIYEQYF. The DNA of the CDR3 is TGCGCCAGCAGCTTGGGATCGGACAGGGGGCGCGGAATCTACGAGCAGTACTTC.

This clonotype has just a few counts. The genes are TRBV12-3 or TRBV12-4 and TRBJ2-3; 12 bases are shared with TRBD2. CDR3 length: 18 residues. The V segment lost 2 bases and the J segment 3 bases; nucleotides outside the gene matches: 9. The DNA for the CDR3 is TGTGCCAGCAGTTTATTGGATAGACTAGCGGGAGAAACAGATACGCAGTATTTT. It yields the protein CASSLLDRLAGETDTQYF.

The genes are TRBV10-2 and TRBJ2-3, with TRBD1 as a possible D gene (6 bases). Germline CDR1 WSHSY, CDR2 SAAADI. V shed 1 base and J shed 1 base, with 9 bases lying between them. The CDR3 covers 15 residues. The CDR3 DNA reads TGCGCCAGCAGTGAGTGGACAGCAGGCACAGATACGCAGTATTTT. Amino acid sequence: CASSEWTAGTDTQYF.

This clonotype was picked up many times. V usage is TRBV6-5 and J usage is TRBJ2-7, with 7 bases that match TRBD1. After removal of 8 bases from V and 4 bases from J, the junction contained 5 bases not matched to a gene. The CDR3 runs 12 residues. The germline V gene encodes CDR1 MNHEY and CDR2 SVGAGI. This CDR3 reads CASWGRGYEQYF. DNA for the CDR3: TGTGCCAGCTGGGGCAGGGGGTACGAGCAGTACTTC.

The table lists this clonotype with a few counts. The chain recombines TRBV11-2 with TRBJ2-5; 8 positions match TRBD1. The CDR3 spans 20 residues. Looked up from germline, CDR1 is SGHAT and CDR2 is FQNNGV. Unmatched junction bases numbered 17, after V lost 1 base and J lost 1 base. CDR3: CASSLGTGQVQWALQETQYF. The CDR3 nucleotides read TGTGCCAGCAGCTTAGGAACGGGACAGGTGCAATGGGCTCTCCAAGAGACCCAGTACTTC.

J is TRBJ2-1 and V is TRBV7-3, with TRBD2 as a possible D gene (5 bases). The CDR3 is made up of 17 amino acids. Between the trimmed V and J ends, which lost 5 bases and 3 bases, there was a span of 20 bases. Germline V gene data show CDR1 as SGHTA and CDR2 as FQGTGA. CDR3 residues: CASSPGRWTRNYNEQFF. DNA of the CDR3: TGTGCCAGCAGCCCGGGTCGGTGGACTCGAAACTACAATGAGCAGTTCTTC.

This clonotype was seen more than once but under ten times. The V and J genes are TRBV7-8 and TRBJ2-4; the D gene is possibly TRBD1 (6 bases). The CDR3 sequence is 16 residues long. The V and J ends lost 5 bases and 1 base respectively, with 15 bases between them. In germline, CDR1 is SGHVS, CDR2 FQNEAQ. CDR3 DNA sequence: TGTGCCAGCAGCCCAGGATCGGACAGTGCCAAAAACATTCAGTACTTC. Translation: CASSPGSDSAKNIQYF.

The DNA for the CDR3 is TGCAGTGCGTGGGTAGCGGGTGATACGCAGTATTTT. This sequence encodes CSAWVAGDTQYF. V gene TRBV20-1 combines with J gene TRBJ2-3; 7 bases match TRBD2. Per the germline V gene, CDR1 is DFQATT and CDR2 is SNEGSKA (reference sequence). Trimming removed 6 bases from V and 6 bases from J; junction bases left unmatched: 6. The CDR3 has 12 residues.